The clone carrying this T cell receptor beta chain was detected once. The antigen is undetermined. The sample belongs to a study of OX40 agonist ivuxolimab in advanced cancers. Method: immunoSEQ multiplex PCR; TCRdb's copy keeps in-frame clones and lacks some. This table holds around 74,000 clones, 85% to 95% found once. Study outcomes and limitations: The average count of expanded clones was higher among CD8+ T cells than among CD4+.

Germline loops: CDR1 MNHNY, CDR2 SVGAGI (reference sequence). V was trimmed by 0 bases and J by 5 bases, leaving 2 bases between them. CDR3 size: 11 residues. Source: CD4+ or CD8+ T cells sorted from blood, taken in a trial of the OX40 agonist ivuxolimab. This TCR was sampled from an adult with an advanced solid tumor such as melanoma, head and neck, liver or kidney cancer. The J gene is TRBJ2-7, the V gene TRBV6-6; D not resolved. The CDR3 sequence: CASSYSNEQYF. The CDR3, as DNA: TGTGCCAGCAGTTACTCGAACGAGCAGTACTTC.